The 24 T cell receptor beta chains presented below share a single source sample, sequenced in a study of type 1 regulatory T cells. TCRdb independently ran MiXCR on the reads; one entry per CDR3 protein. The data contain around 88,000 distinct CDR3 sequences, roughly 31% of them singletons. The sample was CD4+ T cells, either the whole sample or a sorted fraction (not recorded which). These receptors were collected from a human donor in good health.

This clonotype was found a few times. The rearrangement uses TRBV2 and TRBJ1-6; a possible D gene is TRBD1 (6 bases). V lost 7 bases to trimming and J lost 2 bases, with 15 bases between them. Germline CDR1 is SNHLY and CDR2 is FYNNEI. This CDR3 has 16 residues. In DNA, the CDR3 is TGTGCCAGCACCAATGACAGGACAACCTATAATTCACCCCTCCACTTT. Encoded protein: CASTNDRTTYNSPLHF.

This clonotype was found a few times. V and J are TRBV12-5 and TRBJ1-1; D is unresolved. This CDR3 is 14 amino acids long. Trimming took off 2 bases at V and 3 bases at J, with 10 bases between the two ends. The germline V gene has CDR1 LGHNT and CDR2 FRNRAP. CDR3 amino acids: CASGLSTEYTEAFF. The CDR3, as DNA: TGTGCTAGTGGTTTGTCTACTGAGTACACTGAAGCTTTCTTT.

This clonotype was observed once. One junction end disagrees with the germline gene, perhaps due to a read error. The V and J genes are TRBV20-1 and TRBJ2-1, with D perhaps TRBD2 (5 bases). In germline, CDR1 is DFQATT, CDR2 SNEGSKA (reference sequence). The CDR3 consists of 15 residues. DNA for the CDR3: TGCAGTGTTAGACGAGGGAGCCCTATTAACAATGAGCAGTTCTTC. Residues: CSVRRGSPINNEQFF.

The J gene is TRBJ2-7, the V gene TRBV20-1, with 11 bases lining up with TRBD2. The CDR3 has 17 residues. CDR1 and CDR2 (germline): DFQATT, SNEGSKA (reference sequence). V lost 2 bases, J lost 0 bases, and 9 bases stayed unmatched. CDR3 sequence reads: CSARPPSGTSGSYEQYF. The CDR3, as DNA: TGCAGTGCTAGACCCCCCTCCGGGACTAGCGGCTCCTACGAGCAGTACTTC.

The rearrangement uses TRBV3-1 and TRBJ2-2; 12 nucleotides match TRBD1. J was trimmed by 7 bases and V by 3 bases; bases with no gene match: 3. Germline loops: CDR1 LGHDT, CDR2 YNNKEL (reference sequence). The CDR3 is made up of 15 amino acids. The CDR3 region is CASSHGTGGIGELFF. The CDR3, as DNA: TGTGCCAGCAGCCATGGGACAGGGGGCATCGGGGAGCTGTTTTTT.

The V call is TRBV2, the J call TRBJ2-4; 9 bases are a match to TRBD1. This CDR3 comprises 13 residues. Per the germline V gene, CDR1 is SNHLY and CDR2 is FYNNEI. Unmatched junction bases numbered 3, after V lost 6 bases and J lost 6 bases. The CDR3 bases are TGTGCCAGCAGGCGGGACAGGGCAAACATTCAGTACTTC. Translating it yields CASRRDRANIQYF. Using reference TRBV2 and TRBJ2-4 for the parts outside the CDR3, the full variable domain is EPEVTQTPSHQVTQMGQEVILRCVPISNHLYFYWYRQILGQKVEFLVSFYNNEISEKSEIFDDQFSVERPDGSNFTLKIRSTKLEDSAMYFCASRRDRANIQYFGAGTRLSVL.

This clonotype was counted only a few times. The J gene is TRBJ1-1, the V gene TRBV7-2, with 8 bases lining up with TRBD1. CDR1 is SGHTA and CDR2 is FQGNSA in the germline V gene. This CDR3 has 13 amino acids. V lost 4 bases, J lost 4 bases, and 2 bases stayed unmatched. The CDR3 nucleotides are TGTGCCAGCAGCTCCGGGACAGGCACTGAAGCTTTCTTT. Translation gives CASSSGTGTEAFF. The whole variable domain, filled in from reference TRBV7-2 and TRBJ1-1, reads GAGVSQSPSNKVTEKGKDVELRCDPISGHTALYWYRQSLGQGLEFLIYFQGNSAPDKSGLPSDRFSAERTGGSVSTLTIQRTQQEDSAVYLCASSSGTGTEAFFGQGTRLTVV.

This clonotype was seen just once. The rearrangement links TRBV5-1 to TRBJ2-2; D not resolved. The CDR3 totals 17 residues. Germline V gene data show CDR1 as SGHRS and CDR2 as YFSETQ. Between the trimmed V and J ends, which lost 4 bases and 0 bases, there was a span of 16 bases. CDR3 region: CASSPLGTRANTGELFF. CDR3 coding DNA: TGCGCCAGCAGCCCTCTGGGAACCCGCGCGAACACCGGGGAGCTGTTTTTT.

The chain has TRBV10-3 and TRBJ2-7; D remains unclear. This CDR3 comprises 13 residues. Germline CDR1 ENHRY, CDR2 SYGVKD. V was cut by 10 bases and J by 3 bases, with 16 bases left in between. The chain's CDR3 is CASARVPHYEQYF. CDR3 bases: TGTGCCAGCGCCCGGGTCCCCCACTACGAGCAGTACTTC.

The chain joins TRBV9 to TRBJ2-1, with 9 bases aligning to TRBD2. V shed 2 bases and J 0 bases; nucleotides not matched to a gene: 3. The CDR3 consists of 16 residues. Germline V gene sequence: CDR1 SGDLS, CDR2 YYNGEE. This CDR3 reads CASSVSGSTSYNEQFF. DNA of the CDR3: TGTGCCAGCAGCGTTAGCGGGAGCACCTCCTACAATGAGCAGTTCTTC. Supplemented by reference TRBV9 and TRBJ2-1, the full variable domain reads DSGVTQTPKHLITATGQRVTLRCSPRSGDLSVYWYQQSLDQGLQFLIQYYNGEERAKGNILERFSAQQFPDLHSELNLSSLELGDSALYFCASSVSGSTSYNEQFFGPGTRLTVL.

In its sample, this clonotype was seen a few times. This chain uses TRBV18 with TRBJ2-7, with TRBD1 matching over 9 bases. This CDR3 contains 13 residues. Germline V gene lookup returns CDR1 KGHSH and CDR2 LQKENI. Germline trimming cut 3 bases from V and 4 bases from J; bases unmatched to any gene: 1. Here the CDR3 DNA reads TGTGCCAGCTCACCGGGGACAGGGTACGAGCAGTACTTC. Its translation is CASSPGTGYEQYF.

This clonotype was observed a few times. J is TRBJ2-3 and V is TRBV29-1; TRBD1 aligns across 7 bases. The germline gives CDR1 SQVTM, CDR2 ANQGSEA. Trimming at V came to 6 bases and at J to 2 bases, leaving 5 bases not matched to a gene. CDR3 length equals 13 residues. CDR3 sequence reads: CSVDRAFTDTQYF. The DNA for the CDR3 is TGCAGCGTCGACAGGGCCTTCACAGATACGCAGTATTTT.

The chain uses TRBV7-2 and TRBJ2-7; the match to TRBD2 covers 12 bases. J gave up 5 bases and V 5 bases, and 16 bases lay outside the gene matches. Germline V gene data show CDR1 as SGHTA and CDR2 as FQGNSA. CDR3 length: 18 residues. The CDR3 region is CASSRGLAGGPSVDEQYF. As DNA, the CDR3 is TGTGCCAGCAGCCGGGGGCTAGCGGGAGGGCCGAGTGTCGACGAGCAGTACTTC.

The genes are TRBV7-3 and TRBJ2-3; perhaps D is TRBD1 or TRBD2 (6 bases each). Deletions cut 1 base from V and 5 bases from J, with 13 bases between. From germline, CDR1 is SGHTA and CDR2 FQGTGA. The CDR3 is made up of 15 amino acids. In DNA, the CDR3 is TGTGCCAGCAGCTTAAGAGGGGGGCTCGTAGATACGCAGTATTTT. Residues: CASSLRGGLVDTQYF. Full variable domain (missing parts from reference TRBV7-3 and TRBJ2-3): GAGVSQTPSNKVTEKGKYVELRCDPISGHTALYWYRQSLGQGPEFLIYFQGTGAADDSGLPNDRFFAVRPEGSVSTLKIQRTERGDSAVYLCASSLRGGLVDTQYFGPGTRLTVL.

The table lists this clonotype with a count of one. The rearrangement links TRBV7-2 to TRBJ2-1; 11 bases are shared with TRBD2. The CDR3 loop spans 17 amino acids. CDR1 SGHTA and CDR2 FQGNSA come from the germline V gene. The V and J ends lost 0 bases and 3 bases, in that order; junction bases with no gene match: 4. CDR3 loop: CASSLATGTSGYNEQFF. CDR3 DNA: TGTGCCAGCAGCTTAGCTACCGGGACTAGCGGCTACAATGAGCAGTTCTTC.

The gene calls are TRBV3-1 and TRBJ2-3, with D possibly called TRBD1 or TRBD2 (5 bases each). This CDR3 is 13 amino acids long. V was trimmed by 2 bases and J by 5 bases, leaving 8 bases between them. CDR1 and CDR2 (germline): LGHDT, YNNKEL (reference sequence). CDR3 amino acids: CASSQQGVDTQYF. The CDR3 DNA reads TGTGCCAGCAGCCAACAGGGAGTAGATACGCAGTATTTT.

The rearrangement links TRBV4-3 to TRBJ2-1; D is uncertain. This CDR3 has 16 residues. V was shortened by 0 bases and J by 8 bases, with 17 bases between the two germline ends. Germline CDR1 LGHNA, CDR2 YSLEER. The CDR3 DNA sequence: TGCGCCAGCAGCCAAGATTTCGGTTTGACCGGCGATGAGCAGTTCTTC. This translates into CASSQDFGLTGDEQFF.

This clonotype has a handful of counts. The CDR3 region has the DNA TGTGCCAGCAGTCTGGGGGAGCTCTACACCGGGGAGCTGTTTTTT. Its translation is CASSLGELYTGELFF. This chain connects TRBV2 to TRBJ2-2; D may be TRBD1 or TRBD2 (5 bases each). CDR1 SNHLY and CDR2 FYNNEI come from the germline V gene. CDR3 length: 15 residues. Trimming left V 5 bases short and J 3 bases short, with 13 bases between.

This clonotype was detected only a few times. The chain has TRBV20-1 and TRBJ1-6, with TRBD1 identical over 7 bases. The CDR3 contains 12 residues. Looked up from germline, CDR1 is DFQATT and CDR2 is SNEGSKA (reference sequence). CDR3 nucleotide sequence: TGCAGCTCCACAGGGGTGGATTCACCCCTCCACTTT. The encoded protein is CSSTGVDSPLHF.

The J gene is TRBJ2-7, the V gene TRBV19, with 7 positions matching TRBD1. This CDR3 contains 15 residues. V gave up 4 bases and J gave up 4 bases; unmatched junction bases: 10. Germline V gives CDR1 LNHDA, CDR2 SQIVND (reference sequence). The CDR3 loop is CASSTSGTANYEQYF. The CDR3 nucleotides are TGTGCCAGTAGTACGTCCGGGACAGCTAATTACGAGCAGTACTTC. Supplemented by reference TRBV19 and TRBJ2-7, the full variable domain reads DGGITQSPKYLFRKEGQNVTLSCEQNLNHDAMYWYRQDPGQGLRLIYYSQIVNDFQKGDIAEGYSVSREKKESFPLTVTSAQKNPTAFYLCASSTSGTANYEQYFGPGTRLTVT.

The rearrangement links TRBV20-1 to TRBJ1-1; D may be TRBD1 (6 bases). CDR3 length: 16 amino acids. V gave up 1 base and J gave up 1 base, with 16 bases separating them. The germline CDR1 and CDR2 sequences are DFQATT and SNEGSKA (reference sequence). The CDR3 DNA reads as TGCAGTGCTAGAGCGGTAAGCGGGGGCCCGAACACTGAAGCTTTCTTT. Translation gives CSARAVSGGPNTEAFF.

The table lists this clonotype with a few counts. V gene TRBV30 combines with J gene TRBJ2-1; tentatively, D is TRBD2 (6 bases). Trimming took 7 bases from V and 5 from J, leaving 12 bases between them. The CDR3 spans 12 residues. CDR1 is GTSNPN and CDR2 is SVGIG in the germline V gene (reference sequence). The CDR3 reads CASREPNNEQFF. The DNA of the CDR3 is TGTGCCTCCCGGGAGCCAAACAATGAGCAGTTCTTC.

This clonotype appeared a few times. The chain carries TRBV6-6 and TRBJ2-7; D call uncertain. The CDR3 sequence is 15 residues long. The V end was cut by 0 bases, the J end by 0 bases, with 9 bases between. The germline V gene has CDR1 MNHNY and CDR2 SVGAGI (reference sequence). The CDR3 DNA is TGTGCCAGCAGTTACTCCGAGACGGCCTCCTACGAGCAGTACTTC. It translates to CASSYSETASYEQYF.

This rearrangement joins TRBV9 to TRBJ2-2; D possibly corresponds to TRBD2 (6 bases). V was trimmed by 1 base and J by 1 base, leaving 8 bases between them. CDR1 and CDR2 (germline): SGDLS, YYNGEE. The CDR3 contains 15 residues. The chain's CDR3 is CASSVSGLNTGELFF. DNA of the CDR3: TGTGCCAGCAGCGTATCGGGACTGAACACCGGGGAGCTGTTTTTT.